This T cell receptor (beta chain) was recorded in a study of cytomegalovirus exposure and HLA in healthy donors. Per the germline V gene, CDR1 is SGHNT and CDR2 is YYREEE (reference sequence). V dropped 5 bases and J dropped 4; count of bases not matched to a gene: 2. The CDR3 contains 14 residues. Vbeta (60) and Jbeta (13) primers were used in the PCR. This table comes from immunoSEQ multiplex PCR, and its TCRdb copy is limited to in-frame clones, with some not included. The sample holds some 200,000 clones; approximately 80% are singletons and the top ten take 0.71%. The gene calls are TRBV5-4 and TRBJ1-3; 11 bases map to TRBD1. The sample consisted of PBMCs. This sequence was found in a boy between 2 and 10 years old in good health and CMV-seronegative. CDR3 bases: TGTGCCAGCAGGGGACAGGGGGACGGAAACACCATATATTTT. It specifies CASRGQGDGNTIYF.